The T cell receptor beta chain described here comes from a study of lymphopenia after photon versus proton radiotherapy. General observations from the study: After the lymphocyte nadir, photon-treated repertoires showed oligoclonal expansion, especially of CD8+ Temra cells. In patients who died, overall survival fell as post-nadir TCR diversity dropped more. Authors raise, but do not show, better survival with proton therapy.

To note about this clone: Its target is not known.

CDR1 MNHNS and CDR2 SASEGT come from the germline V gene. The CDR3 has 15 amino acids. Trimming pared 6 bases from V and 6 bases from J, leaving 20 bases between. Sequenced by immunoSEQ multiplex PCR; TCRdb stores in-frame clones only, minus some. The sample holds about 7,300 clones, 85% to 95% seen once. The sequence came from a woman aged 45-65 years with cholangiocarcinoma. The material was peripheral blood, obtained from a patient treated with photon-based radiotherapy. The J gene is TRBJ1-1, the V gene TRBV6-1, with D maybe TRBD1 (6 bases). In DNA form, the CDR3 reads TGTGCCAGCAGAGGAATAACAGGGATACGGGCTGAAGCTTTCTTT. It translates to CASRGITGIRAEAFF.